The present TCR beta chain was sequenced within a study of OX40 agonist ivuxolimab in advanced cancers. The wider study: Males comprised roughly four fifths of the group, whose mean age was approximately 62 years (range 23 to 79).

CDR3 length equals 15 residues. Trimming stripped 5 bases from V and 3 bases from J, with 16 bases between. Germline CDR1 and CDR2: SEHNR and FQNEAQ (reference sequence). TCRdb keeps only in-frame clones here, not all; method: immunoSEQ multiplex PCR. The repertoire has tens of thousands of clones, around nine tenths of them found once; the top ten carry 5.5% to 6%. A note on this clone: Its antigen is still unknown.

Whole-study results and caveats: CD4+ and CD8+ blood T cells expanded clonally by week 6 at 0.1 to 3.0 mg/kg. Clonal expansion in partial responders at 0.1-3.0 mg/kg ranked among the lowest.

Sample: CD4+ or CD8+ T cells sorted from blood, taken in a trial of the OX40 agonist ivuxolimab. This receptor was taken from an adult with an advanced solid tumor such as melanoma, head and neck, liver or kidney cancer. V gene TRBV7-9 combines with J gene TRBJ1-1; a possible D gene is TRBD1 (5 bases). DNA for the CDR3: TGTGCCAGCAGCGTAACCAGGGCCCCGGACACTGAAGCTTTCTTT. This translates into CASSVTRAPDTEAFF.